The clone carrying this T cell receptor beta chain was picked up a small number of times. This sample stems from a study of control samples from healthy donors and cancer patients. The CDR3 is made up of 14 amino acids. Germline CDR1 reads KGHSH; CDR2 reads LQKENI. With 2 bases removed from V and 0 bases from J, the gap between germline ends came to 5 bases. Clones were read by immunoSEQ multiplex PCR, and TCRdb kept only the in-frame ones, dropping some. The sample carries 150,000 to 200,000 clones, around nine tenths recorded once. The chain carries TRBV18 and TRBJ1-3; D gene unclear. The sequencing sample was made of blood. The receptor was isolated from a man aged 25 to 40 in good health. The CDR3: CASSPESSGNTIYF. CDR3 sequence (DNA): TGTGCCAGCTCACCAGAGAGCTCTGGAAACACCATATATTTT.